Listed below are T cell receptor beta chains from one sample, sequenced in a study of identical twins. TCRdb recomputed calls from the 5' RACE reads with MiXCR, one row per CDR3 protein. The sample holds fewer than 900,000 distinct CDR3 sequences, about 20% seen once. The same sample was also studied in work on T cells expressing NK-cell markers.

Sequencing was performed on PBMCs. The source is a woman younger than 30 in good health. CDR3s include the opening cysteine and the closing phenylalanine or tryptophan. The D gene is left open where the match is weak. The listing skips clone size in some rows; elsewhere it reads once, few, many or a size class.

TRBJ2-7,.,TRBV5-6,few,TGTGCCAGCAGATTCCAAACCCGGGACCCCACCTACGAGCAGTACTTC,CASRFQTRDPTYEQYF
TRBJ2-1,.,TRBV12-3/TRBV12-4,.,TGTGCCAGCAGTTTTGCGGGGCCCAGGCAGTTCTTC,CASSFAGPRQFF
TRBJ2-1,.,TRBV18,.,TGTGCCAGCTCACCACCGAGCCTAAGTGAGCAGTTCTTC,CASSPPSLSEQFF
TRBJ2-7,TRBD2,TRBV7-2,.,TGTGCCAGCAGCTTAGCGTCGCGGGAGTACTACGAGCAGTACTTC,CASSLASREYYEQYF
TRBJ2-5,.,TRBV6-2/TRBV6-3,.,TGTGCCAGCACCAAACAGGGCCAAGAGACCCAGTACTTC,CASTKQGQETQYF
TRBJ2-1,TRBD1,TRBV24-1,.,TGTGCCACCAGTGAGGGGACAGGGGCACATGAGCAGTTCTTC,CATSEGTGAHEQFF
TRBJ2-1,.,TRBV12-3/TRBV12-4,many,TGTGCCAGCAGTTTGCAACAGGGTCACTACAATGAGCAGTTCTTC,CASSLQQGHYNEQFF
TRBJ2-2,.,TRBV5-1,few,TGCGCCAGCAGCCCCCAGGGTTCCCCCGGGGAGCTGTTTTTT,CASSPQGSPGELFF
TRBJ1-1,.,TRBV7-9,.,TGTGCCAGCAGCTTAGAAGGCTCAAAAAGGGGAACTTTCTTT,CASSLEGSKRGTFF
TRBJ1-2,.,TRBV11-2,.,TGTGCCAGCAGCTTGTTCCCCGAGGGGTCTCTCTTCTTC,CASSLFPEGSLFF
TRBJ2-7,TRBD2,TRBV19,.,TGTGCCAGTATTAGCGGGGGAATTGGCGAGCAGTACTTC,CASISGGIGEQYF
TRBJ2-1,.,TRBV6-5,.,TGTGCCAGCAGTTCCCTTGGGGCTCCCCGGTTCTTC,CASSSLGAPRFF
TRBJ1-2,.,TRBV12-3/TRBV12-4,few,TGTGCCAGCAGTTTTCTGGGGGCCCTGGGCTACACCTTC,CASSFLGALGYTF
TRBJ2-2,.,TRBV20-1,few,TGCAGTGCTAGAGCTCTGACCGGGGAGCTGTTTTTT,CSARALTGELFF
TRBJ2-2,.,TRBV5-1,.,TGCGCCAGCAGCGAAGGACCGGCCGGGGAGCTGTTTTTT,CASSEGPAGELFF
TRBJ1-1,.,TRBV29-1,.,TGCAGCGTTCCACGGCAGGGGTGGACTGAAGCTTTCTTT,CSVPRQGWTEAFF
TRBJ2-7,TRBD2,TRBV7-2,few,TGTGCCAGCAGCCCCCGGACTAGCGGATTTACCTACGAGCAGTACTTC,CASSPRTSGFTYEQYF
TRBJ2-7,TRBD1,TRBV5-1,.,TGCGCCAGCAGCTTGGGTGGGACAGGTCTACCCGAGCAGTACTTC,CASSLGGTGLPEQYF
TRBJ1-5,.,TRBV12-3/TRBV12-4,many,TGTGCCAGCCGTGTGGGGGAGGGCAATCAGCCCCAGCATTTT,CASRVGEGNQPQHF
TRBJ1-6,.,TRBV7-9,few,TGTGCCAGCAGCCCCACGGCCAGGCAGCTTAATTCACCCCTCCACTTT,CASSPTARQLNSPLHF
TRBJ2-1,TRBD2,TRBV20-1,few,TGCAGTGCTAAAAAGCGGGAGCGGGACCGAAGCTCCTACAATGAGCAGTTCTTC,CSAKKRERDRSSYNEQFF
TRBJ2-7,TRBD2,TRBV20-1,.,TGCAGTGCTAGAACAGGGACTAGCGGCTACGAGCAGTACTTC,CSARTGTSGYEQYF
TRBJ2-7,.,TRBV6-1,.,TGTGCCAGCAGTGAAGCGAGACTAGGCTACGAGCAGTACTTC,CASSEARLGYEQYF
TRBJ2-7,.,TRBV6-5,.,TGTGCCAGCAGTTTCGTCGATGGTTCACACTACGAGCAGTACTTC,CASSFVDGSHYEQYF
TRBJ2-1,.,TRBV4-3,.,TGCGCCAGCAGCCAAGATGGGGCAACCTACAATGAGCAGTTCTTC,CASSQDGATYNEQFF
TRBJ2-7,TRBD1,TRBV7-9,.,TGTGCCAGCAGCTTTTCCGGGACAGGGGAGTTATACGAGCAGTACTTC,CASSFSGTGELYEQYF
TRBJ2-5,.,TRBV15,.,TGTGCCACCATCAGAGACCTCCAAGAGACCCAGTACTTC,CATIRDLQETQYF
TRBJ2-1,TRBD1,TRBV20-1,few,TGCAGTGCTTTGGGGACAGGGCGCTACAATGAGCAGTTCTTC,CSALGTGRYNEQFF
TRBJ1-1,TRBD1,TRBV20-1,.,TGCAGTGCTAGTTGGGCAGGGGGCTTGGGCACTGAAGCTTTCTTT,CSASWAGGLGTEAFF
TRBJ2-1,TRBD2,TRBV2,few,TGTGCCAGCAGTGAAAGGGTAGCGGGGGGCTCCTACAATGAGCAGTTCTTC,CASSERVAGGSYNEQFF
TRBJ1-4,.,TRBV20-1,few,TGCAGTGCTAGAGATTACAGTGGCCGGTCGGAAAAACTGTTTTTT,CSARDYSGRSEKLFF
TRBJ1-1,.,TRBV11-1,few,TGTGCCAGCAGCCAGGAGGATGGCACTGAAGCTTTCTTT,CASSQEDGTEAFF
TRBJ2-3,.,TRBV20-1,.,TGCAGTGCTAGTTGGACACGAGGCGCTCTCACAGATACGCAGTATTTT,CSASWTRGALTDTQYF
TRBJ1-5,.,TRBV6-2/TRBV6-3,.,TGTGCCAGCAGCCTTAGACTAATGGATCAGCCCCAGCATTTT,CASSLRLMDQPQHF
TRBJ2-4,.,TRBV7-2,.,TGTGCCAGCAGCTTGCGTCTAGCCAAAAACATTCAGTACTTC,CASSLRLAKNIQYF
TRBJ2-1,TRBD2,TRBV20-1,.,TGCAGTGCCCTGCCAAGGACTAGCGGGGGTTACAATGAGCAGTTCTTC,CSALPRTSGGYNEQFF
TRBJ2-4,TRBD1,TRBV18,.,TGTGCCAGCTTAATGACAGGGCAGGTCTACTTC,CASLMTGQVYF
TRBJ2-1,.,TRBV12-3/TRBV12-4,few,TGTGCCAGCAGTTTCGGGTGGACGCAGTTCTTC,CASSFGWTQFF
TRBJ2-1,TRBD2,TRBV12-3/TRBV12-4,few,TGTGCCAGCAGTCGACTAGCGGGGGGAGTTTCCTACAATGAGCAGTTCTTC,CASSRLAGGVSYNEQFF
TRBJ2-3,TRBD2,TRBV20-1,.,TGCAGTGCTGCCCGTAGTGGACTAGGTCGCACAGATACGCAGTATTTT,CSAARSGLGRTDTQYF
TRBJ2-7,TRBD1,TRBV7-6,few,TGTGCCAGCAGCTTAACAAGGGACAGGACTTCGGAGCAGTACTTC,CASSLTRDRTSEQYF
TRBJ1-3,TRBD1,TRBV12-3/TRBV12-4,few,TGTGCCAGCAGGTCGACAGGGACAAGTGGAAACACCATATATTTT,CASRSTGTSGNTIYF
TRBJ2-2,.,TRBV7-9,.,TGTGCCAGCAGCTTAGTGTTCGGGAACACCGGGGAGCTGTTTTTT,CASSLVFGNTGELFF
TRBJ2-7,TRBD1,TRBV9,.,TGTGCCAGCAGCGTAGGCGCTGGACAGGGCTCTTCCGAGCAGTACTTC,CASSVGAGQGSSEQYF
TRBJ2-1,TRBD2,TRBV12-3/TRBV12-4,.,TGTGCCAGCAGTTTACTAGCGGGGACCGAGCAGTTCTTC,CASSLLAGTEQFF
TRBJ1-2,.,TRBV6-5,.,TGTGCCAGCAGTTACTCCCGGGATAGCTATGGCTACACCTTC,CASSYSRDSYGYTF